This T cell receptor beta chain was sequenced in a study of CD8+CD57+ T cells in acquired aplastic anemia. Overall study context: Each DNA sample taken from sorted CD4+ and CD8+ cells came to about 3.4 ug on average.

About this clonotype: Its antigen is still unknown.

Study results and limitations: With respect to CD8+ Simpson's diversity, patients and controls did not differ significantly. Overlap between patients and controls comprised twenty-nine CD8+ CDR3 sequences.

Investigators profiled TCR beta VDJ and CDR3 from genomic DNA template. TCRdb re-called the reads with MiXCR, one entry per CDR3 protein. The data contain 150,000 to 200,000 distinct CDR3 sequences, around 65% of them seen just once; the ten biggest clones take up roughly 46%. There are 15 residues in the CDR3. CDR1 is MGHDK, CDR2 SYGVNS, per germline. V trimming: 3 bases; J trimming: 1 base; junction bases outside the gene matches: 4. The TCR was taken from a human donor with severe aplastic anemia or a healthy control (not recorded which). The chain uses TRBV25-1 and TRBJ1-1; 8 nucleotides line up with TRBD1. The sample taken for sequencing was sorted CD4+, CD8+, or CD8+CD57+ T cells (not recorded which) from PBMCs. This CDR3 reads CASSEWTGRNTEAFF. CDR3 nucleotides: TGTGCCAGCAGTGAGTGGACAGGGCGGAACACTGAAGCTTTCTTT.